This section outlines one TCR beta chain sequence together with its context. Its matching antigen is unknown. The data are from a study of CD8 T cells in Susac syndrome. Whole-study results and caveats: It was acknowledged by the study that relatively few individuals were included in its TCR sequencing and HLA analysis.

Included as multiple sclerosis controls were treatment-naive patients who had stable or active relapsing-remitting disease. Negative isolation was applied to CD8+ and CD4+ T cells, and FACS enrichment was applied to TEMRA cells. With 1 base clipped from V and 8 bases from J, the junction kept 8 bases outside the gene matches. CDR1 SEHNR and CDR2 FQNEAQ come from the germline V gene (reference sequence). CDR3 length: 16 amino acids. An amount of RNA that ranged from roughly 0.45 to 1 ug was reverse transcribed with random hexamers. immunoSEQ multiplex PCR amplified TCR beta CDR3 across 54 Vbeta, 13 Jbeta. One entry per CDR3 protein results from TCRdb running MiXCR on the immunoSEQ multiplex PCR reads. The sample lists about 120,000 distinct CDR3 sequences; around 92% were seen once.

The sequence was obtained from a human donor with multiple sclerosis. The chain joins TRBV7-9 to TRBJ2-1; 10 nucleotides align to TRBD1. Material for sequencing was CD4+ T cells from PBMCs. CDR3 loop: CASSLGSRDRGDEQFF. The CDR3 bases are TGTGCCAGCAGCTTAGGGAGTCGGGACAGGGGAGATGAGCAGTTCTTC. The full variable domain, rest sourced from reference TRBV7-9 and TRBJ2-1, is DTGVSQNPRHKITKRGQNVTFRCDPISEHNRLYWYRQTLGQGPEFLTYFQNEAQLEKSRLLSDRFSAERPKGSFSTLEIQRTEQGDSAMYLCASSLGSRDRGDEQFFGPGTRLTVL.